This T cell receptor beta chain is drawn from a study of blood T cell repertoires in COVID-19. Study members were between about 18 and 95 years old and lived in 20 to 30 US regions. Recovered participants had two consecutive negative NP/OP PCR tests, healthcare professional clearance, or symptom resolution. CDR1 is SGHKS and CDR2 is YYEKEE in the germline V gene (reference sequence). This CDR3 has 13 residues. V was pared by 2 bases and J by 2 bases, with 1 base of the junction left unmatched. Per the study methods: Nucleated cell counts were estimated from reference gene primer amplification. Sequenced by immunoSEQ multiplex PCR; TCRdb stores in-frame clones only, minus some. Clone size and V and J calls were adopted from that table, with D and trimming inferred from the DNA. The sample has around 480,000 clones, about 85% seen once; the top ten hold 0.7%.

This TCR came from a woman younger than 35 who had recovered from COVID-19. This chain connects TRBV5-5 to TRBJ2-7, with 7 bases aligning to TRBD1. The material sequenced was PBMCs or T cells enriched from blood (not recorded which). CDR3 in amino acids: CASSFGTAYEQYF. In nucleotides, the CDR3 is TGTGCCAGCAGCTTCGGGACAGCCTACGAGCAGTACTTC.